The present entry profiles one T cell receptor (beta chain) with its context. The data were obtained in a study of T cell changes during pregnancy in multiple sclerosis. Method: immunoSEQ multiplex PCR; TCRdb's copy keeps in-frame clones and lacks some. The sample has about 73,000 clones; 85% to 95% are singletons. Trimming removed 1 base at V and 3 bases at J, with 11 bases between. The CDR3 consists of 15 residues. From germline, CDR1 is MNHNS and CDR2 SASEGT. This TCR came from a female donor in good health, enrolled as a control in a pregnancy study. The genes are TRBV6-1 and TRBJ2-3, with D possibly being TRBD1 (7 bases). The sequences come from peripheral blood, collected in the third trimester of pregnancy. CDR3 protein: CASSEGQGGTDTQYF. CDR3 bases: TGTGCCAGCAGTGAAGGGCAGGGGGGAACAGATACGCAGTATTTT.